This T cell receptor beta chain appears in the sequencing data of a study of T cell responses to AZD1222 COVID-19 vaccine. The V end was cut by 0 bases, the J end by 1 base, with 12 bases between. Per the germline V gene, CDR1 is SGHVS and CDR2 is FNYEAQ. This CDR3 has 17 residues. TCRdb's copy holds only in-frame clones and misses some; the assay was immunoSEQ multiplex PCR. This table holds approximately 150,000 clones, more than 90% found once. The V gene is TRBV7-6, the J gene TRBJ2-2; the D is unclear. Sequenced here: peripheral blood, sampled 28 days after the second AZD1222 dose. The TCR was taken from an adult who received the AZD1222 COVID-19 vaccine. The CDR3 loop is CASSLAPQAVNTGELFF. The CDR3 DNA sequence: TGTGCCAGCAGCTTAGCCCCCCAAGCTGTGAACACCGGGGAGCTGTTTTTT.